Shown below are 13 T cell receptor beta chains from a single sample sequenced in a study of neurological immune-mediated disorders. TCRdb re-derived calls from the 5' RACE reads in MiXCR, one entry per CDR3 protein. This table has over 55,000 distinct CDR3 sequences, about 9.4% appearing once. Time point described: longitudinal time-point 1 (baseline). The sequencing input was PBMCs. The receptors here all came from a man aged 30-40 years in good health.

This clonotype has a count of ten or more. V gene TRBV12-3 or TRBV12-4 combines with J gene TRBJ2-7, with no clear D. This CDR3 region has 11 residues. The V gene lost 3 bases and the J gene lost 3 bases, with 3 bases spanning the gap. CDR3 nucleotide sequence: TGTGCCAGCAGTTTGTTCTACGAGCAGTACTTC. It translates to CASSLFYEQYF.

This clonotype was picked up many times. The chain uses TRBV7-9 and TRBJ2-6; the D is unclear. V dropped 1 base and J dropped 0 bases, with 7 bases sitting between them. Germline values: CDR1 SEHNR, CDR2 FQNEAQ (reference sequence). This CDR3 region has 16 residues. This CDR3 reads CASSLGSHSGANVLTF. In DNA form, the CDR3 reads TGTGCCAGCAGCTTAGGCAGCCACTCTGGGGCCAACGTCCTGACTTTC.

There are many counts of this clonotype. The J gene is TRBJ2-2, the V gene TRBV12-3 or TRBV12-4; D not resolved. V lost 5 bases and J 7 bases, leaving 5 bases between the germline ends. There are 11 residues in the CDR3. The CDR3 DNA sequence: TGTGCCAGCAGTGTCCGCGGGGAGCTGTTTTTT. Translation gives CASSVRGELFF.

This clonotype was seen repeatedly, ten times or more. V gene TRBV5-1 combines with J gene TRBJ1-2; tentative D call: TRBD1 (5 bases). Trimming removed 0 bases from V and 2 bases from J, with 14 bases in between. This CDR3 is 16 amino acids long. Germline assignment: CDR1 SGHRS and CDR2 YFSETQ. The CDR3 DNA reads TGCGCCAGCAGCTTGGATGGGCTGGGGGTCAACTATGGCTACACCTTC. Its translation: CASSLDGLGVNYGYTF.

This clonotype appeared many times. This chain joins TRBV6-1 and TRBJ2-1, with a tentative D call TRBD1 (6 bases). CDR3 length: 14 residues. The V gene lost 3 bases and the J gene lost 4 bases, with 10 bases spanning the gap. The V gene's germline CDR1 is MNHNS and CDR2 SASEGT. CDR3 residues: CASSEWDKYNEQFF. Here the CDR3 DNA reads TGTGCCAGCAGTGAGTGGGACAAATACAATGAGCAGTTCTTC.

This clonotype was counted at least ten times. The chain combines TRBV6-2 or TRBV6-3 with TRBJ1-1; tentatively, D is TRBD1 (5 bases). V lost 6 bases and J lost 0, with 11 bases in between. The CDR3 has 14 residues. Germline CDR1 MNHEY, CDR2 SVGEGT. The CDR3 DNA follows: TGTGCCAGCAGGCCGGGGGTCATGAACACTGAAGCTTTCTTT. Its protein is CASRPGVMNTEAFF.

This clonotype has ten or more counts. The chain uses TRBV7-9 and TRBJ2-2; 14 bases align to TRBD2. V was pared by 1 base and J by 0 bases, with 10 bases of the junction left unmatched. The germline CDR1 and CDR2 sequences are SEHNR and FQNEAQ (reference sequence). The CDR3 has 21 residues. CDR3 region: CASSLVAGTSGSLSNTGELFF. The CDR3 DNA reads TGTGCCAGCAGCTTAGTGGCCGGGACTAGCGGGAGCCTCTCGAACACCGGGGAGCTGTTTTTT.

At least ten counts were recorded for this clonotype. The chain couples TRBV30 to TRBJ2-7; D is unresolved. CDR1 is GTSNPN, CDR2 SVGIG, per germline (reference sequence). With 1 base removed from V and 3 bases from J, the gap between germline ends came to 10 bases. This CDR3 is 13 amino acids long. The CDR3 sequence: CAWSAHPIYEQYF. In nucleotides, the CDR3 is TGTGCCTGGAGTGCCCATCCAATCTACGAGCAGTACTTC.

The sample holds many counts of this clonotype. The CDR3 loop is CASSQIGDGYTF. As DNA, the CDR3 is TGTGCCAGCAGTCAGATTGGAGATGGCTACACCTTC. V is TRBV28 and J is TRBJ1-2; no firm D call. Germline V CDR1 and CDR2: MDHEN, SYDVKM. The CDR3 has 12 residues. The germline V and J ends were trimmed by 5 bases and 6 bases, with 10 bases remaining between them.

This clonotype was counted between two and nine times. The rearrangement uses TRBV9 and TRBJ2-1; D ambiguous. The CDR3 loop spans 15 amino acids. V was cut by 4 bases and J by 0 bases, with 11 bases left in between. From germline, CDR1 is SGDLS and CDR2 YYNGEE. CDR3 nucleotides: TGTGCCAGCAGCCGCTGGGTAGGCTCCTACAATGAGCAGTTCTTC. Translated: CASSRWVGSYNEQFF.

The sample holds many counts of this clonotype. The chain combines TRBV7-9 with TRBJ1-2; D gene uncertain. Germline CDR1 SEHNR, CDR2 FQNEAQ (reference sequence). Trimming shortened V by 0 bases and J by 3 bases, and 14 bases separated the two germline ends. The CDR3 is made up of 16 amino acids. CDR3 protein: CASSLAFSRVHYGYTF. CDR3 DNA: TGTGCCAGCAGCTTAGCGTTTTCCCGGGTTCACTATGGCTACACCTTC.

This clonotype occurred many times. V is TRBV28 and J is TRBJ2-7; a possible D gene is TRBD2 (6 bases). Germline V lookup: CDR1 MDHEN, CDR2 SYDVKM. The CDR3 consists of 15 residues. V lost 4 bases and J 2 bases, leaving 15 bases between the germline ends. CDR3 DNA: TGTGCCAGCAGTTCAACCGGGACTGCCACCTACGAGCAGTACTTC. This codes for CASSSTGTATYEQYF. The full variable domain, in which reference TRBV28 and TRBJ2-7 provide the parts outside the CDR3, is DVKVTQSSRYLVKRTGEKVFLECVQDMDHENMFWYRQDPGLGLRLIYFSYDVKMKEKGDIPEGYSVSREKKERFSLILESASTNQTSMYLCASSSTGTATYEQYFGPGTRLTVT.

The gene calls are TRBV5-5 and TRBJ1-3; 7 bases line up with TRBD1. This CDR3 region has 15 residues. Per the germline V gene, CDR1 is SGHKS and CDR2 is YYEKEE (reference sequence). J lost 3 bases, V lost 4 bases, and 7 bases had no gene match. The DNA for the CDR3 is TGTGCCAGCAGCCGAGGGGGCGCTAGTGGAAACACCATATATTTT. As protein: CASSRGGASGNTIYF.